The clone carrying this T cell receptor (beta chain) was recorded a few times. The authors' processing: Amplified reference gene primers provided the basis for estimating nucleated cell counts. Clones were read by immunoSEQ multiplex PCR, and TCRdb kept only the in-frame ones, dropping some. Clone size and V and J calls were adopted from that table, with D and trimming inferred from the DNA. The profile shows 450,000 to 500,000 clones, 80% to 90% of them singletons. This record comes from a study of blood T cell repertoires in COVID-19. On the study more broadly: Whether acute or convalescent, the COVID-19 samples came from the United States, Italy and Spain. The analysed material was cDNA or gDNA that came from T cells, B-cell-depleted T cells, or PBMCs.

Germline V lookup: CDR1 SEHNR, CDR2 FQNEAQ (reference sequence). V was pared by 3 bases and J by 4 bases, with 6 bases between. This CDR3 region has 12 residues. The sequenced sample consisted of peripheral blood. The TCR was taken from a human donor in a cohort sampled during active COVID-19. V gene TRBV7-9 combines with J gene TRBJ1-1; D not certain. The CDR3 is CASSLTLTEAFF. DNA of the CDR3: TGTGCCAGCAGCTTGACACTCACTGAAGCTTTCTTT.